This passage covers 32 T cell receptor beta chains from one sample sequenced in a study of cytomegalovirus exposure and HLA in healthy donors. PCR was performed using 60 Vbeta and 13 Jbeta primers. Data came from immunoSEQ multiplex PCR; TCRdb stores just in-frame clones and leaves some out. The table has 200,000 to 300,000 clones, about 77% seen once. Sequenced: PBMCs. The receptors here all came from a boy between 10 and 17 years old in good health and CMV-seronegative.

The chain carries TRBV7-9 and TRBJ2-5, with a weak D call TRBD1 (5 bases). The germline V and J ends were trimmed by 1 base and 5 bases, with 17 bases remaining between them. The germline CDR1 and CDR2 sequences are SEHNR and FQNEAQ (reference sequence). The CDR3 is 16 residues long. This CDR3 is CASSLVGVRRGETQYF. CDR3 nucleotide sequence: TGTGCCAGCAGCTTAGTTGGGGTCAGAAGGGGCGAGACCCAGTACTTC.

The rearrangement uses TRBV30 and TRBJ1-5; the D is unclear. The CDR3 extends over 12 amino acids. Germline CDR1 GTSNPN, CDR2 SVGIG (reference sequence). V lost 4 bases and J 5 bases, leaving 9 bases between the germline ends. CDR3 DNA: TGTGCCTGGAATCAGGAGGATCAGCCCCAGCATTTT. This gives the protein CAWNQEDQPQHF.

This chain joins TRBV4-1 and TRBJ2-1, with a weak D call TRBD1 (6 bases). The CDR3 loop spans 17 amino acids. Between the trimmed V and J ends, which lost 1 base and 7 bases, there was a span of 20 bases. Germline lookup yields CDR1 MGHRA and CDR2 YSYEKL. The CDR3 sequence: CASSQATRGIRVNEQFF. The CDR3 DNA is TGCGCCAGCAGCCAAGCAACTAGGGGGATTCGAGTGAATGAGCAGTTCTTC.

The CDR3 here is CASRQGWTEAFF. The CDR3 DNA follows: TGTGCCAGTCGACAGGGTTGGACTGAAGCTTTCTTT. The chain uses TRBV27 and TRBJ1-1; TRBD1 agrees at 7 bases. This CDR3 is 12 amino acids long. Germline CDR1 is MNHEY and CDR2 is SMNVEV (reference sequence). After removal of 9 bases from V and 5 bases from J, the junction contained 6 bases not matched to a gene.

This chain links TRBV4-2 with TRBJ1-2; 7 nucleotides align to TRBD1. Germline V CDR1 and CDR2: LGHNA, YNFKEQ. This CDR3 comprises 18 residues. V shed 0 bases, J shed 8 bases, and the junction held 18 bases outside the gene matches. The CDR3 coding sequence is TGTGCCAGCAGCCAAGAGACGGGGCACAGACAGGGATCGCAGGGCTACACCTTC. Translated: CASSQETGHRQGSQGYTF.

V and J are TRBV5-6 and TRBJ1-1; 7 nucleotides match TRBD1. Trimming removed 0 bases from V and 4 bases from J; junction bases left unmatched: 6. The CDR3 is made up of 15 amino acids. The germline V gene has CDR1 SGHDT and CDR2 YYEEEE. The DNA of the CDR3 is TGTGCCAGCAGCTTGGGAGAGGGACAGTCCACTGAAGCTTTCTTT. Translating gives CASSLGEGQSTEAFF. The variable domain in full, completed from reference TRBV5-6 and TRBJ1-1, reads DAGVTQSPTHLIKTRGQQVTLRCSPKSGHDTVSWYQQALGQGPQFIFQYYEEEERQRGNFPDRFSGHQFPNYSSELNVNALLLGDSALYLCASSLGEGQSTEAFFGQGTRLTVV.

The genes are TRBV4-1 and TRBJ2-1, with TRBD2 matching 14 bases. Germline V gene sequence: CDR1 MGHRA, CDR2 YSYEKL. V lost 0 bases to trimming and J lost 7 bases; unmatched junction nucleotides: 8. The CDR3 contains 18 residues. The CDR3 DNA follows: TGCGCCAGCAGCCAAGATCGATTGGGGACTAGCGGGAGAAATGAGCAGTTCTTC. This codes for CASSQDRLGTSGRNEQFF.

V gene TRBV5-6 combines with J gene TRBJ2-5; unclear D gene. CDR3 length: 13 amino acids. Germline V gene sequence: CDR1 SGHDT, CDR2 YYEEEE. V lost 1 base to trimming and J lost 2 bases, with 6 bases between them. This chain's CDR3 is CASSLLEQETQYF. The DNA of the CDR3 is TGTGCCAGCAGCTTGCTGGAGCAAGAGACCCAGTACTTC.

A few counts support this clone. The chain combines TRBV29-1 with TRBJ1-1, with D possibly TRBD1 on 6 matching bases. Looked up from germline, CDR1 is SQVTM and CDR2 is ANQGSEA. V lost 8 bases, J lost 2 bases, and 15 bases lay in between. This CDR3 has 13 residues. CDR3 DNA: TGCAGCATCTCCGGGACACCCAACACTGAAGCTTTCTTT. Amino acids: CSISGTPNTEAFF.

The V call is TRBV7-6, the J call TRBJ1-5; D uncertain. Trimming pared 3 bases from V and 5 bases from J, leaving 5 bases between. CDR3 length: 12 amino acids. Germline V gene data show CDR1 as SGHVS and CDR2 as FNYEAQ. Written as DNA, the CDR3 is TGTGCCAGCAGCTTCGGAGATCAGCCCCAGCATTTT. This sequence encodes CASSFGDQPQHF. Based on the CDR3 plus reference TRBV7-6 and TRBJ1-5, the full variable domain is GAGVSQSPRYKVTKRGQDVALRCDPISGHVSLYWYRQALGQGPEFLTYFNYEAQQDKSGLPNDRFSAERPEGSISTLTIQRTEQRDSAMYRCASSFGDQPQHFGDGTRLSIL.

The table lists this clone with a count of one. The CDR3: CASSLGLAGNPYEQYF. CDR3 sequence (DNA): TGTGCCAGCAGCTTAGGGCTAGCGGGGAACCCGTACGAGCAGTACTTC. The rearrangement joins TRBV7-8 to TRBJ2-5, with 9 nucleotides matching TRBD2. Matching the DNA end better, TRBJ2-7 makes the J call doubtful. This CDR3 region has 16 residues. Per germline, CDR1 SGHVS and CDR2 FQNEAQ.

The J gene is TRBJ2-7, the V gene TRBV2; TRBD1 aligns across 9 bases. V gave up 7 bases and J gave up 5 bases; unmatched junction bases: 6. Germline CDR1 SNHLY, CDR2 FYNNEI. This CDR3 is built from 13 residues. CDR3 sequence reads: CASTGTGLNEQYF. The CDR3 region has the DNA TGTGCCAGCACGGGGACAGGGCTAAACGAGCAGTACTTC.

This clone has just a few counts. This chain connects TRBV7-3 to TRBJ2-1, with TRBD2 matching 10 bases. CDR3 length: 17 residues. The germline gives CDR1 SGHTA, CDR2 FQGTGA. J was trimmed by 5 bases and V by 0 bases; bases with no gene match: 7. The CDR3 region is CASSLTLASGGNNEQFF. The CDR3 bases are TGTGCCAGCAGCTTAACGCTGGCTAGCGGGGGAAACAATGAGCAGTTCTTC.

The chain links TRBV6-5 to TRBJ2-5; TRBD1 might be the D (5 bases). The CDR3 consists of 13 residues. CDR1 and CDR2 from the germline V gene are MNHEY and SVGAGI. The ends were cut back, 2 bases at V and 3 bases at J, with 7 bases in the middle. CDR3 DNA sequence: TGTGCCAGCAGTTACGGCAGGGAAGAGACCCAGTACTTC. This translates into CASSYGREETQYF.

As regards this clone: No conserved phenylalanine or tryptophan is present at the end of the CDR3, so a read error is the likely explanation. Because the CDR3's place on the DNA is in doubt, the DNA is left out and the CDR3 is given as listed by TCRdb. The chain employs TRBV5-6 and TRBJ1-2. Including both end residues, the CDR3 is 12 amino acids long. The germline gives CDR1 SGHDT, CDR2 YYEEEE. The CDR3 protein is CASSLYNVELVI.

V is TRBV7-9 and J is TRBJ2-7; a weak D match, TRBD1 (5 bases). Germline loops: CDR1 SEHNR, CDR2 FQNEAQ (reference sequence). The CDR3 has 13 residues. Trimming removed 1 base from V and 3 bases from J, with 7 bases in between. The CDR3 protein is CASSLGQFYEQYF. CDR3 in DNA: TGTGCCAGCAGCTTAGGACAGTTCTACGAGCAGTACTTC.

The chain recombines TRBV21-1 with TRBJ1-5; the table's D gene call, TRBD1, was not cross checked with the DNA. TRBV21-1 is a documented pseudogene. The CDR3 extends over 19 amino acids. The CDR3 nucleotides read TGTGCCAGCAGCGTATACTCCGGGACAGGGGTTTCCCACAATCAGCCCCAGCATTTT. Its translation: CASSVYSGTGVSHNQPQHF.

The CDR3 here is CASSIQGADTDTQYF. DNA for the CDR3: TGTGCCAGCAGCATACAGGGGGCTGACACAGATACGCAGTATTTT. This chain links TRBV27 with TRBJ2-3, with 9 bases lining up with TRBD1. Germline V gene lookup returns CDR1 MNHEY and CDR2 SMNVEV (reference sequence). The CDR3 covers 15 residues. V lost 6 bases to trimming and J lost 2 bases; unmatched junction nucleotides: 6.

The chain carries TRBV5-4 and TRBJ2-4; a weak D match, TRBD2 (5 bases). Per the germline V gene, CDR1 is SGHNT and CDR2 is YYREEE (reference sequence). The germline V and J ends were trimmed by 4 bases and 0 bases, with 11 bases remaining between them. The CDR3 length is 15 residues. The CDR3 DNA sequence: TGTGCCAGCAGCCCCCCGGGAACAGCCAAAAACATTCAGTACTTC. Translation gives CASSPPGTAKNIQYF.

This chain connects TRBV9 to TRBJ1-2; unclear D gene. This CDR3 has 14 amino acids. Trimming pared 4 bases from V and 2 bases from J, leaving 12 bases between. Germline assignment: CDR1 SGDLS and CDR2 YYNGEE. The CDR3 sequence: CASSPQPENYGYTF. The CDR3 nucleotides read TGTGCCAGCAGCCCCCAACCCGAGAACTATGGCTACACCTTC.

The V call is TRBV23-1, the J call TRBJ1-4; 9 nucleotides align to TRBD1. TRBV23-1 is recorded as an ORF, its role being uncertain. The V segment lost 0 bases and the J segment 8 bases; nucleotides outside the gene matches: 19. This CDR3 has 20 residues. CDR3 protein: CASSQSIRQGGERAEEKLFF. CDR3 nucleotides: TGCGCCAGCAGTCAATCGATCCGACAGGGGGGGGAACGGGCGGAGGAAAAACTGTTTTTT.

The rearrangement joins TRBV6-6 to TRBJ2-2, with 9 bases that match TRBD1. V was clipped by 2 bases and J by 5 bases; unmatched bases: 3. The germline CDR1 and CDR2 sequences are MNHNY and SVGAGI (reference sequence). This CDR3 is 15 amino acids long. The CDR3 DNA sequence: TGTGCCAGCAGTTACGGGGGACAGGGAACCGGGGAGCTGTTTTTT. Protein sequence: CASSYGGQGTGELFF.

V gene TRBV4-1 combines with J gene TRBJ1-1; 8 nucleotides agree with TRBD1. Unmatched junction bases numbered 9, after V lost 8 bases and J lost 7 bases. Germline values: CDR1 MGHRA, CDR2 YSYEKL. The CDR3 loop spans 13 amino acids. In DNA, the CDR3 is TGCGCCAGCCTAAGCCCCGGGACAGGTGAAGCTTTCTTT. It translates to CASLSPGTGEAFF.

The V and J genes are TRBV27 and TRBJ2-3; TRBD2 agrees at 8 bases. J gave up 5 bases and V 1 base, and 11 bases lay outside the gene matches. Per the germline V gene, CDR1 is MNHEY and CDR2 is SMNVEV (reference sequence). This CDR3 spans 17 amino acids. The DNA for the CDR3 is TGTGCCAGCAGTTTATTGGGGTTAGCGGGATCCGGAGATACGCAGTATTTT. It specifies CASSLLGLAGSGDTQYF.

This rearrangement joins TRBV29-1 to TRBJ2-7; 7 bases line up with TRBD1. This CDR3 comprises 12 residues. V gave up 5 bases and J gave up 1 base; unmatched junction bases: 2. Germline assignment: CDR1 SQVTM and CDR2 ANQGSEA. CDR3 DNA: TGCAGCGTTCTGGGACAGTCCTACGAGCAGTACTTC. Encoded protein: CSVLGQSYEQYF.

The chain carries TRBV9 and TRBJ1-2; the D gene is possibly TRBD1 (5 bases). The V end lost 2 bases, the J end lost 4 bases, and 12 bases lay between the germline ends. The CDR3 loop spans 14 amino acids. CDR1 SGDLS and CDR2 YYNGEE come from the germline V gene. The CDR3 DNA is TGTGCCAGCAGCGTCCCCGGGGGGGGCTATGGCTACACCTTC. Residues: CASSVPGGGYGYTF. Combining the CDR3 with reference TRBV9 and TRBJ1-2 gives the whole variable domain DSGVTQTPKHLITATGQRVTLRCSPRSGDLSVYWYQQSLDQGLQFLIQYYNGEERAKGNILERFSAQQFPDLHSELNLSSLELGDSALYFCASSVPGGGYGYTFGSGTRLTVV.

This clone was counted once. At one of its ends the junction is not consistent with the germline gene, which may arise from a read error. The V gene is TRBV4-2, the J gene TRBJ2-3; TRBD1 is a possible D gene (5 bases). Germline CDR1 is LGHNA and CDR2 is YNFKEQ. The CDR3 extends over 14 amino acids. CDR3 nucleotide sequence: TGTGCCAGCAGCCAAGAACCCTCAACAGGTACGCAGTATTTT. Its protein product is CASSQEPSTGTQYF.

The chain has TRBV11-2 and TRBJ1-1; 7 bases map to TRBD1. This CDR3 has 15 residues. The trim removed 4 bases at V and 5 bases at J, leaving 10 bases unmatched. Germline loops: CDR1 SGHAT, CDR2 FQNNGV. CDR3 bases: TGTGCCAGCAGCTCAGACAGGGTGGTCGGTACTGAAGCTTTCTTT. It codes for CASSSDRVVGTEAFF.

This clone was recorded a few times. The CDR3 protein is CASSQDFYSNQPQHF. The CDR3 coding sequence is TGTGCCAGCAGCCAAGATTTCTATAGCAATCAGCCCCAGCATTTT. The chain employs TRBV4-2 and TRBJ1-5, with D unresolved. V was shortened by 0 bases and J by 0 bases, with 6 bases between the two germline ends. The CDR3 runs 15 residues. Per germline, CDR1 LGHNA and CDR2 YNFKEQ.

This chain uses TRBV5-6 with TRBJ2-7; 12 bases agree with TRBD2. The J segment lost 5 bases and the V segment lost 4 bases, leaving 13 bases of the junction unmatched. The CDR3 runs 17 residues. Germline V gene sequence: CDR1 SGHDT, CDR2 YYEEEE. The CDR3 DNA is TGTGCCAGCAGCAACCGTCGGACTAGCGGGATAACTAACGAGCAGTACTTC. Translated: CASSNRRTSGITNEQYF.

The chain employs TRBV30 and TRBJ2-2; D remains ambiguous. Germline V gene lookup returns CDR1 GTSNPN and CDR2 SVGIG (reference sequence). Trimming took 4 bases from V and 0 from J, leaving 9 bases between them. This CDR3 contains 14 residues. This CDR3 is CAWTKRANTGELFF. The CDR3 nucleotides are TGTGCCTGGACTAAACGAGCGAACACCGGGGAGCTGTTTTTT.

The chain couples TRBV19 to TRBJ1-2; no clear D gene. This CDR3 comprises 14 residues. From germline, CDR1 is LNHDA and CDR2 SQIVND (reference sequence). The ends were cut back, 8 bases at V and 10 bases at J, with 23 bases in the middle. The CDR3 nucleotides are TGTGCCAGTCGGCGTCAGGCCGGGAGTCCATACTACACCTTC. Translated: CASRRQAGSPYYTF.